Shown below are 15 T cell receptor beta chains from a single sample sequenced in a study of cytomegalovirus exposure and HLA in healthy donors (dated by TCRdb to 2017 to 2019). The library was obtained by the immunoSEQ multiplex PCR assay. For the multiplex PCR, a mixture combining 60 forward primers for TCR Vbeta segments and 13 reverse primers for TCR Jbeta segments was used. TCRdb's version of the immuneACCESS table is confined to in-frame rearrangements and falls short of the full clone set. An unresolved V gene accounts for under half of the shortfall where checked; the remainder is of unknown origin. This sample comprises about 96,000 clones, 60% to 80% of them detected only once. The top ten clones comprise about 7% of the sample. The sequenced sample consisted of PBMCs. The origin of the receptors is a man aged 50 or older in good health and CMV-seropositive.

This clone was counted only a few times. The gene calls are TRBV19 and TRBJ1-2; D unresolved. Germline CDR1 LNHDA, CDR2 SQIVND (reference sequence). V was pared by 7 bases and J by 0 bases, with 9 bases between. The CDR3 spans 13 residues. CDR3 DNA: TGTGCCAGTAACGACCGGGCTAACTATGGCTACACCTTC. This codes for CASNDRANYGYTF. The variable domain in full, with the rest retrieved from reference TRBV19 and TRBJ1-2, is DGGITQSPKYLFRKEGQNVTLSCEQNLNHDAMYWYRQDPGQGLRLIYYSQIVNDFQKGDIAEGYSVSREKKESFPLTVTSAQKNPTAFYLCASNDRANYGYTFGSGTRLTVV.

V and J are TRBV5-6 and TRBJ1-5; unclear D gene. The CDR3 spans 15 residues. The V gene's germline CDR1 is SGHDT and CDR2 YYEEEE. With 2 bases removed from V and 2 bases from J, the gap between germline ends came to 11 bases. The CDR3: CASSFDGMGNQPQHF. The CDR3, as DNA: TGTGCCAGCAGCTTTGACGGGATGGGCAATCAGCCCCAGCATTTT.

V usage is TRBV7-8 and J usage is TRBJ1-1; D perhaps matches TRBD1 (5 bases). The CDR3 covers 16 residues. V was trimmed by 1 base and J by 1 base, leaving 13 bases between them. Germline loops: CDR1 SGHVS, CDR2 FQNEAQ. DNA of the CDR3: TGTGCCAGCAGCTTAGTCCAGGGTATGGCGAACACTGAAGCTTTCTTT. Its translation is CASSLVQGMANTEAFF.

The chain employs TRBV5-4 and TRBJ1-2, with 7 positions matching TRBD1. CDR3 size: 14 residues. The junction had 7 bases not matched to a gene; V was cut back by 6 bases and J by 2 bases. Germline V gene data show CDR1 as SGHNT and CDR2 as YYREEE (reference sequence). The CDR3 region is CASTHGTENYGYTF. The CDR3 DNA follows: TGTGCCAGCACTCACGGGACAGAGAACTATGGCTACACCTTC.

The chain has TRBV28 and TRBJ2-2; the match to TRBD2 covers 9 bases. J lost 2 bases, V lost 7 bases, and 2 bases had no gene match. This CDR3 comprises 14 residues. CDR1 is MDHEN and CDR2 is SYDVKM in the germline V gene. CDR3 in amino acids: CASTSGVNTGELFF. CDR3 sequence (DNA): TGTGCCAGCACTAGCGGGGTAAACACCGGGGAGCTGTTTTTT. Based on the CDR3 plus reference TRBV28 and TRBJ2-2, the full variable domain is DVKVTQSSRYLVKRTGEKVFLECVQDMDHENMFWYRQDPGLGLRLIYFSYDVKMKEKGDIPEGYSVSREKKERFSLILESASTNQTSMYLCASTSGVNTGELFFGEGSRLTVL.

The genes are TRBV30 and TRBJ2-7; 9 bases map to TRBD1. The CDR3 has 13 residues. V was pared by 1 base and J by 3 bases, with 1 base of the junction left unmatched. Germline V gene sequence: CDR1 GTSNPN, CDR2 SVGIG (reference sequence). The CDR3 region has the DNA TGTGCCTGGAGTGGACAGGGGGTCTACGAGCAGTACTTC. It specifies CAWSGQGVYEQYF.

The chain combines TRBV11-2 with TRBJ2-1, with D possibly matching TRBD1 (6 bases). The CDR3 is 12 residues long. The germline V gene has CDR1 SGHAT and CDR2 FQNNGV. The V and J ends lost 5 bases and 9 bases respectively, with 11 bases between them. This CDR3 reads CASSKGVSEQFF. The CDR3 DNA sequence: TGTGCCAGCAGCAAGGGGGTAAGTGAGCAGTTCTTC. The whole variable domain, remainder taken from reference TRBV11-2 and TRBJ2-1, is EAGVAQSPRYKIIEKRQSVAFWCNPISGHATLYWYQQILGQGPKLLIQFQNNGVVDDSQLPKDRFSAERLKGVDSTLKIQPAKLEDSAVYLCASSKGVSEQFFGPGTRLTVL.

The genes are TRBV19 and TRBJ1-6; D is uncertain. The ends were cut back, 3 bases at V and 10 bases at J, with 13 bases in the middle. The CDR3 has 14 amino acids. Looked up from germline, CDR1 is LNHDA and CDR2 is SQIVND (reference sequence). The CDR3 DNA follows: TGTGCCAGTAGTATTCGGACGGGGAACTCACCCCTCCACTTT. It translates to CASSIRTGNSPLHF.

This chain connects TRBV7-6 to TRBJ2-2, with 7 bases identical to TRBD2. This CDR3 is built from 15 residues. J was trimmed by 0 bases and V by 5 bases; bases with no gene match: 3. Germline CDR1 reads SGHVS; CDR2 reads FNYEAQ. The CDR3 loop reads CASSPLASNTGELFF. The CDR3 DNA reads as TGTGCCAGCAGCCCACTAGCGTCGAACACCGGGGAGCTGTTTTTT.

The rearrangement uses TRBV9 and TRBJ2-2, with 10 nucleotides matching TRBD2. Germline values: CDR1 SGDLS, CDR2 YYNGEE. V lost 3 bases, J lost 5 bases, and 4 bases stayed unmatched. This CDR3 spans 15 amino acids. The CDR3 loop reads CASSAPGLATGELFF. The CDR3 region has the DNA TGTGCCAGCAGCGCACCGGGACTAGCGACCGGGGAGCTGTTTTTT.

The V gene is TRBV19, the J gene TRBJ2-5; D remains ambiguous. The germline CDR1 and CDR2 sequences are LNHDA and SQIVND (reference sequence). V was cut by 2 bases and J by 2 bases, with 6 bases left in between. There are 13 residues in the CDR3. The DNA for the CDR3 is TGTGCCAGTAGTATACTACAGCAAGAGACCCAGTACTTC. Its protein product is CASSILQQETQYF.

This clone was seen a handful of times. The gene calls are TRBV4-3 and TRBJ1-2; perhaps TRBD1 as D (6 bases). This CDR3 is built from 13 residues. Trimming shortened V by 0 bases and J by 8 bases, and 10 bases separated the two germline ends. CDR1 and CDR2 (germline): LGHNA, YSLEER. The CDR3 sequence is CASSQEPGDGYTF. The CDR3 coding sequence is TGCGCCAGCAGCCAAGAGCCAGGGGACGGCTACACCTTC.

The chain employs TRBV18 and TRBJ2-1; 8 bases are shared with TRBD1. CDR1 is KGHSH, CDR2 LQKENI, per germline. CDR3 length equals 11 residues. V lost 3 bases, J lost 12 bases, and 1 base stayed unmatched. CDR3 in DNA: TGTGCCAGCTCACCTGACAGGGGGCAGTTCTTC. This translates into CASSPDRGQFF.

The chain joins TRBV6-6 to TRBJ1-6; the D is unclear. The V end lost 4 bases, the J end lost 14 bases, and 12 bases lay between the germline ends. This CDR3 contains 12 residues. Germline V gene data show CDR1 as MNHNY and CDR2 as SVGAGI (reference sequence). The CDR3: CASSFLQATLHF. DNA for the CDR3: TGTGCCAGCAGTTTTCTTCAGGCTACCCTCCACTTT.

The chain carries TRBV5-4 and TRBJ2-5; perhaps TRBD2 as D (6 bases). This CDR3 spans 15 amino acids. CDR1 is SGHNT, CDR2 YYREEE, per germline (reference sequence). Trimming left V 5 bases short and J 2 bases short, with 16 bases between. For the CDR3, the DNA is TGTGCCAGCAGACCCGCCCCGGGGGTACAAGAGACCCAGTACTTC. Amino acids: CASRPAPGVQETQYF.